Shown below are 27 T cell receptor beta chains from a single sample sequenced in a study of blood T cell repertoires in COVID-19. The repertoire was sequenced with immunoSEQ multiplex PCR; TCRdb's copy has only in-frame clones and lacks some. The sample yields roughly 250,000 clones, around 89% seen once. Input material: peripheral blood. The receptors were sampled from a woman aged 40-49 years with acute or convalescent COVID-19.

The CDR3 sequence: CASSPIRGKNTEAFF. The CDR3 DNA sequence: TGTGCCAGCTCACCAATCAGGGGGAAGAACACTGAAGCTTTCTTT. The genes are TRBV18 and TRBJ1-1, with 7 bases fitting TRBD1. Per the germline V gene, CDR1 is KGHSH and CDR2 is LQKENI. This CDR3 is 15 amino acids long. Germline trimming cut 2 bases from V and 1 base from J; bases unmatched to any gene: 4.

The V and J genes are TRBV7-8 and TRBJ2-7; D is perhaps TRBD2 (6 bases). CDR3 size: 15 residues. Per the germline V gene, CDR1 is SGHVS and CDR2 is FQNEAQ. The V gene lost 3 bases and the J gene lost 3 bases, with 15 bases spanning the gap. DNA of the CDR3: TGTGCCAGCAGCTTTGGGACTGAGACAATCTACGAGCAGTACGTC. Translation gives CASSFGTETIYEQYV.

V gene TRBV6-1 combines with J gene TRBJ1-2, with D possibly TRBD1 on 6 matching bases. This CDR3 has 15 amino acids. V lost 3 bases and J 4 bases, leaving 15 bases between the germline ends. Germline CDR1 reads MNHNS; CDR2 reads SASEGT. CDR3 coding DNA: TGTGCCAGCAGTGATTGGGGGCGGGAGGCCTATGGCTACACCTTC. Translating gives CASSDWGREAYGYTF.

J is TRBJ2-4 and V is TRBV10-3, with TRBD2 identical over 8 bases. The ends lost 4 bases at V and 9 bases at J; junction bases unmatched: 11. CDR1 and CDR2 (germline): ENHRY, SYGVKD. The CDR3 contains 15 residues. Written as DNA, the CDR3 is TGTGCCATCAGTGCGGGGGGGCAGGGTCCCGCCATTCAGTACTTC. Protein: CAISAGGQGPAIQYF.

The chain has TRBV5-4 and TRBJ1-6; perhaps TRBD1 as D (5 bases). The germline gives CDR1 SGHNT, CDR2 YYREEE (reference sequence). This CDR3 is built from 14 residues. Trimming cost V 5 bases and J 5 bases, with 11 bases left between them. CDR3 region: CASSSQGHNSPLHF. The CDR3 DNA reads as TGTGCCAGCAGTTCTCAGGGTCATAATTCACCCCTCCACTTT.

As concerns this clone: This sample also contains other DNA sequences that code for the same CDR3. V is TRBV3-1 (or the pseudogene TRBV3-2) and J is TRBJ2-5; 10 positions match TRBD2. The V and J ends lost 1 base and 4 bases, in that order; junction bases with no gene match: 6. The germline gives CDR1 LGHDT, CDR2 YNNKEL (reference sequence). The length of the CDR3 is 16 residues. The DNA for the CDR3 is TGTGCCAGCAGCCAAGGGAGCGGGGGGGCACGAGAGACCCAGTACTTC. Translated, it gives CASSQGSGGARETQYF.

This clone was seen a single time. The chain combines TRBV4-1 with TRBJ2-1; D is perhaps TRBD2 (5 bases). V was trimmed by 3 bases and J by 0 bases, leaving 12 bases between them. The CDR3 is 16 amino acids. Per germline, CDR1 MGHRA and CDR2 YSYEKL. CDR3 sequence reads: CASSQSSGASYNEQFF. CDR3 coding DNA: TGCGCCAGCAGCCAGTCAAGCGGAGCCTCCTACAATGAGCAGTTCTTC.

The gene calls are TRBV11-3 and TRBJ1-1; the D gene is possibly TRBD1 (5 bases). This CDR3 has 13 residues. From germline, CDR1 is SGHNT and CDR2 YENEEA. Trimming removed 9 bases at V and 6 bases at J, with 17 bases between. The CDR3, as DNA: TGTGCCAGTTCGGTAAGGGGTGACGCTGAAGCTTTCTTT. As protein: CASSVRGDAEAFF.

The chain carries TRBV5-4 and TRBJ1-6; D remains ambiguous. The CDR3 spans 14 residues. Between the trimmed V and J ends, which lost 0 bases and 3 bases, there was a span of 4 bases. Germline V gives CDR1 SGHNT, CDR2 YYREEE (reference sequence). CDR3 amino acids: CASSLADYNSPLHF. CDR3 coding DNA: TGTGCCAGCAGCTTGGCAGACTATAATTCACCCCTCCACTTT.

This rearrangement joins TRBV29-1 to TRBJ2-3; 9 bases align to TRBD2. The J segment lost 1 base and the V segment lost 3 bases, leaving 5 bases of the junction unmatched. From germline, CDR1 is SQVTM and CDR2 ANQGSEA. The CDR3 has 15 residues. For the CDR3, the DNA is TGCAGCGTTGAGCGGGGGGGCGTTGGCACAGATACGCAGTATTTT. It codes for CSVERGGVGTDTQYF.

The chain couples TRBV12-3 or TRBV12-4 to TRBJ1-1; TRBD1 aligns across 10 bases. The CDR3 runs to 13 residues. The ends lost 8 bases at V and 0 bases at J; junction bases unmatched: 0. CDR3 sequence: CASGTGVNTEAFF. In DNA, the CDR3 is TGTGCCAGCGGGACAGGGGTGAACACTGAAGCTTTCTTT.

This clone was detected only once. CDR3 coding DNA: TGTGCCAGCTCACGGGGGGGCGGATGGAACACTGAAGCTTTCTTT. Protein product: CASSRGGGWNTEAFF. The V and J genes are TRBV18 and TRBJ1-1; a weak D match, TRBD1 (6 bases). Germline V lookup: CDR1 KGHSH, CDR2 LQKENI. The CDR3 has 15 residues. The V end lost 4 bases, the J end lost 1 base, and 13 bases lay between the germline ends.

The gene calls are TRBV4-2 and TRBJ2-1, with D possibly TRBD1 on 5 matching bases. The CDR3 covers 18 residues. Germline V gene sequence: CDR1 LGHNA, CDR2 YNFKEQ. V was shortened by 0 bases and J by 0 bases, with 15 bases between the two germline ends. The CDR3 sequence is CASSQEALGRSSYNEQFF. The DNA for the CDR3 is TGTGCCAGCAGCCAAGAGGCGTTGGGGCGGAGCTCCTACAATGAGCAGTTCTTC.

This rearrangement joins TRBV10-2 to TRBJ2-1, with a possible D match to TRBD2 (6 bases). This CDR3 is built from 15 residues. CDR1 and CDR2 (germline): WSHSY, SAAADI. V lost 6 bases, J lost 0 bases, and 12 bases lay in between. The chain's CDR3 is CASRGLLGSYNEQFF. In DNA, the CDR3 is TGCGCCAGCAGGGGACTCCTCGGCTCCTACAATGAGCAGTTCTTC.

V gene TRBV5-1 combines with J gene TRBJ1-2; possibly TRBD1 for D (6 bases). Trimming took 2 bases from V and 5 from J, leaving 16 bases between them. Per germline, CDR1 SGHRS and CDR2 YFSETQ. CDR3 size: 15 residues. Written as DNA, the CDR3 is TGCGCCAGCAGCTTTGTGGCAGGGGACCCGTATGGCTACACCTTC. As protein: CASSFVAGDPYGYTF.

The rearrangement uses TRBV30 and TRBJ1-6; TRBD1 might be the D (6 bases). The CDR3 extends over 15 amino acids. With 0 bases removed from V and 7 bases from J, the gap between germline ends came to 13 bases. The V gene's germline CDR1 is GTSNPN and CDR2 SVGIG (reference sequence). The CDR3 reads CAWSVLSGQNSPLHF. CDR3 sequence (DNA): TGTGCCTGGAGTGTACTCAGTGGACAGAATTCACCCCTCCACTTT.

This chain uses TRBV11-2 with TRBJ2-7; TRBD1 is a possible D gene (5 bases). Trimming removed 1 base at V and 2 bases at J, with 12 bases between. CDR1 and CDR2 from the germline V gene are SGHAT and FQNNGV. CDR3 length equals 15 residues. The DNA for the CDR3 is TGTGCCAGCAGCTTAGGTTCAGGGTCCACCTACGAGCAGTACGTC. It translates to CASSLGSGSTYEQYV.

This chain connects TRBV4-1 to TRBJ2-3; a weak D match, TRBD2 (7 bases). This CDR3 has 18 residues. CDR1 MGHRA and CDR2 YSYEKL come from the germline V gene. The germline V and J ends were trimmed by 0 bases and 6 bases, with 22 bases remaining between them. CDR3 sequence reads: CASSQDGFRGGILDTQYF. CDR3 DNA: TGCGCCAGCAGCCAAGATGGTTTCAGGGGAGGGATTCTGGATACGCAGTATTTT.

CDR3 protein: CASSQGSDSGTQYF. The CDR3 DNA is TGTGCCAGCAGCCAAGGCAGCGACTCGGGGACCCAGTACTTC. This chain connects TRBV3-1 (or the pseudogene TRBV3-2) to TRBJ2-5; D gene unclear. Looked up from germline, CDR1 is LGHDT and CDR2 is YNNKEL (reference sequence). V lost 1 base and J 7 bases, leaving 13 bases between the germline ends. The CDR3 is 14 amino acids.

The chain carries TRBV4-1 and TRBJ2-1, with D tentatively TRBD1 (6 bases). This CDR3 contains 16 residues. Trimming removed 1 base at V and 2 bases at J, with 12 bases between. CDR1 and CDR2 (germline): MGHRA, YSYEKL. CDR3 nucleotide sequence: TGCGCCAGCAGCCAAGGACAACAGGGAACCTACAATGAGCAGTTCTTC. Encoded protein: CASSQGQQGTYNEQFF.

This CDR3 is CASSESRPGDYGYTF. Written as DNA, the CDR3 is TGCGCCAGCAGTGAGTCTCGCCCGGGGGACTATGGCTACACCTTC. The V and J genes are TRBV10-2 and TRBJ1-2, with a tentative D call TRBD1 (5 bases). CDR3 length equals 15 residues. V was trimmed by 0 bases and J by 3 bases, leaving 11 bases between them. Germline V gene data show CDR1 as WSHSY and CDR2 as SAAADI.

This chain links TRBV2 with TRBJ1-4; 9 bases fit TRBD1. The CDR3 runs to 14 residues. With V trimmed by 8 bases and J by 8 bases, 9 bases remained unmatched. Germline CDR1 is SNHLY and CDR2 is FYNNEI. The CDR3 loop reads CASGGQGSREKLFF. For the CDR3, the DNA is TGTGCCAGCGGAGGACAGGGGTCGCGGGAAAAACTGTTTTTT.

The chain employs TRBV19 and TRBJ2-3, with 7 bases lining up with TRBD2. J lost 3 bases, V lost 5 bases, and 14 bases had no gene match. Germline-derived CDR1 and CDR2 are LNHDA and SQIVND (reference sequence). The CDR3 is 17 residues long. DNA for the CDR3: TGTGCCAGTAGTCCACCCCTGGGGGAGGGATCGACAGATACGCAGTATTTT. It yields the protein CASSPPLGEGSTDTQYF.

This clone was counted once. The V and J genes are TRBV25-1 and TRBJ1-1, with D tentatively TRBD1 (6 bases). Germline CDR1 reads MGHDK; CDR2 reads SYGVNS. V shed 0 bases and J shed 5 bases, with 16 bases lying between them. The CDR3 loop spans 16 amino acids. This CDR3 reads CASSEYPRGGETEAFF. The CDR3 coding sequence is TGTGCCAGCAGTGAATACCCTCGGGGGGGCGAAACTGAAGCTTTCTTT.

The V call is TRBV10-3, the J call TRBJ2-1; no firm D call. The germline V gene has CDR1 ENHRY and CDR2 SYGVKD. V lost 0 bases to trimming and J lost 9 bases, with 9 bases between them. The CDR3 has 13 residues. The CDR3 DNA is TGTGCCATCAGTGAGTCGGCCCGTCCTGAGCAGTTCTTC. Translated: CAISESARPEQFF.

Turning to this clone: Other DNA sequences of this sample code for an identical CDR3. V gene TRBV4-1 combines with J gene TRBJ2-2; 9 bases are shared with TRBD1. Germline CDR1 and CDR2: MGHRA and YSYEKL. The CDR3 loop spans 15 amino acids. Trimming removed 4 bases from V and 3 bases from J; junction bases left unmatched: 3. The CDR3 sequence: CASSPRDRDTGELFF. The CDR3 nucleotides read TGCGCCAGCAGCCCCCGGGACAGGGACACCGGGGAGCTGTTTTTT.

This chain joins TRBV9 and TRBJ2-3; D remains ambiguous. The CDR3 sequence is 11 residues long. Germline CDR1 SGDLS, CDR2 YYNGEE. Trimming cost V 3 bases and J 4 bases, with 3 bases left between them. Here the CDR3 DNA reads TGTGCCAGCAGCGGAGCAGATACGCAGTATTTT. Amino acid sequence: CASSGADTQYF.